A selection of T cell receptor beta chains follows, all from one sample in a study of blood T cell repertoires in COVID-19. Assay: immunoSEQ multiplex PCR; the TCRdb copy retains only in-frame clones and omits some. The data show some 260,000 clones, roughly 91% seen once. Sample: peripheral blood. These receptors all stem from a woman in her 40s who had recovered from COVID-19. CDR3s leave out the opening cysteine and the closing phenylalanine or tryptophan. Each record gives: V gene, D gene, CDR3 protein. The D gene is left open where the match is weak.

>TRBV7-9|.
ASSPTSGIQETQY
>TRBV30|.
AWSPWGGVNQPQH
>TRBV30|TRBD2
AWTRPGGDTQY
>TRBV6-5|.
ASRLPGGIHGYT
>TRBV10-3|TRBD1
AISPLGQASSGNTIY
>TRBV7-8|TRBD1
ASSTGQGNEQY
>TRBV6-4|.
ASSDGATYGYT
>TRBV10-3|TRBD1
AISTDRGLNTEAF
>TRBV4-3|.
ASRGFYGYT
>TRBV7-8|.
ASNPRPDRINQPQH
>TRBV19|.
ASRGPGGPGGATEAF
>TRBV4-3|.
ASSQDAPLGENTGELF
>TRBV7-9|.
ASSPAGGNTIY
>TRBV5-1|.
ASSLELNTEAF
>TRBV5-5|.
ASSLDRASNQPQH
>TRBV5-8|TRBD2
ASSFGGRWSGGELF
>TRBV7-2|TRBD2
ASSFLPVAGGGADTQY
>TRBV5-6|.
ASSPVGTGELF
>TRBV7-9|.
ASSSLGGASYEQY
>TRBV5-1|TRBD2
ASSPRSGGTQY
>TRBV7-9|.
ASSFLPGEYNEQF
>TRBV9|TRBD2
ASSASGSQETQY
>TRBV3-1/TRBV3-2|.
ASSQAGELGEKLF
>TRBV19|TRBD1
ASSMGLGGATNEKLF
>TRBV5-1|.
ASSPDSPETQY
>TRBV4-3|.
ASSQGQGETQY
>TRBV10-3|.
ATLGGGTDTQY
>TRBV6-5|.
ASSYGRNYEQY
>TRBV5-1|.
ASSLEWARAQGRHRNEQF
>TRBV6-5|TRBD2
ASTTLAGGPGTQY
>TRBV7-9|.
ASSQRGVRYGYT
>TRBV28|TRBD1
ASSPGQGDGYT
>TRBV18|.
ASSPGPGVDTQY
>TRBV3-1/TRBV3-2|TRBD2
ASSQVVAGVVPDTQY
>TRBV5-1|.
ASSLAPSYEQY
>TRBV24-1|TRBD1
ATSGPGAGGDQPQH
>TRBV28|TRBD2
ASSPNSGRGDTQY